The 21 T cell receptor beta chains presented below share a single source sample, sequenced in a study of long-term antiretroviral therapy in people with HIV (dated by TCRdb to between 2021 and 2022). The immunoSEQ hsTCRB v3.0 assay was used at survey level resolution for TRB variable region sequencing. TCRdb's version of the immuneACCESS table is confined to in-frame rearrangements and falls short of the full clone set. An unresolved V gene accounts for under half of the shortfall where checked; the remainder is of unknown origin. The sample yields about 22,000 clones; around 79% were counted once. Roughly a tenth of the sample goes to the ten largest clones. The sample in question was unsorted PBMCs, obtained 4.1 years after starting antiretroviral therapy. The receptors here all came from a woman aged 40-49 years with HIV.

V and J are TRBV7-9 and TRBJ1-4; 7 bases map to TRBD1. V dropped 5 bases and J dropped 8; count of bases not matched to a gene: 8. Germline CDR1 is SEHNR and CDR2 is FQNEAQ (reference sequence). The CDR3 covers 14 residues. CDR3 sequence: CASSPGQVDEKLFF. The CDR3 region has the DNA TGTGCCAGCAGCCCCGGACAGGTCGACGAAAAACTGTTTTTT.

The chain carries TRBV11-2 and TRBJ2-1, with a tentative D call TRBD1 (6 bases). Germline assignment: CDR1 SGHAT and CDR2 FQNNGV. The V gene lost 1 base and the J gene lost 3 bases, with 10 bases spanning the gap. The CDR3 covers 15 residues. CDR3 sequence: CASSLAGQSYNEQFF. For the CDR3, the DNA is TGTGCCAGCAGCTTAGCCGGACAGAGCTACAATGAGCAGTTCTTC.

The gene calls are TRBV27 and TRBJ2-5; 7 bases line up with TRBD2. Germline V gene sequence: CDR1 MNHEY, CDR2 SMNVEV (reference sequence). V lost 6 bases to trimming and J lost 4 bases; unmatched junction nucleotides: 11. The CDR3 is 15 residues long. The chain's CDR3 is CASSRSPGRGETQYF. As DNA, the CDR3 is TGTGCCAGCAGCCGCAGCCCAGGGAGGGGAGAGACCCAGTACTTC.

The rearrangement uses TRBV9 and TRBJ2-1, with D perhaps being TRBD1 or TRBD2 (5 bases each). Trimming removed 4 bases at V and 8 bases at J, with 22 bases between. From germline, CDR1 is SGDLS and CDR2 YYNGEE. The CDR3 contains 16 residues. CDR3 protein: CASSPRGFGIAHEQFF. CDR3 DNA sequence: TGTGCCAGCAGCCCGAGGGGCTTTGGAATCGCTCATGAGCAGTTCTTC.

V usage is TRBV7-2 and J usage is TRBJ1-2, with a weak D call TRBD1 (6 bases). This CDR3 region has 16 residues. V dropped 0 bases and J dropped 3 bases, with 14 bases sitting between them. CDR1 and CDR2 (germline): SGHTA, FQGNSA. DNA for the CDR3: TGTGCCAGCAGCTTAGCGGGGGGGGGCCAGTACTATGGCTACACCTTC. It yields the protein CASSLAGGGQYYGYTF.

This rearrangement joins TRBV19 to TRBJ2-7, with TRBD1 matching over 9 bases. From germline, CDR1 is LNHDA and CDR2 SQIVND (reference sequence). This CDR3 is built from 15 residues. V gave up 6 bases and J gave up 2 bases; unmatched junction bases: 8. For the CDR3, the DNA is TGTGCCAGTAGAACGGCCGGGACAGGGACCTACGAGCAGTACTTC. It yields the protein CASRTAGTGTYEQYF.

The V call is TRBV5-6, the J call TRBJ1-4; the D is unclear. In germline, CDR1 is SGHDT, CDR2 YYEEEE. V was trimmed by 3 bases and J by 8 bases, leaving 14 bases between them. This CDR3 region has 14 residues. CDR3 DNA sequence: TGTGCCAGCAGCTCGCGGGCCGTAAGGGAAAAACTGTTTTTT. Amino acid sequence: CASSSRAVREKLFF.

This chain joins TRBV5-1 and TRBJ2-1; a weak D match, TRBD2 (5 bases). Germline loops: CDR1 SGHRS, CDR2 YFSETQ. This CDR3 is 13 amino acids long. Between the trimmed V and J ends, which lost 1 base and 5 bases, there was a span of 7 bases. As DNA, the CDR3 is TGCGCCAGCAGCTTGATCGGGGACAATGAGCAGTTCTTC. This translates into CASSLIGDNEQFF. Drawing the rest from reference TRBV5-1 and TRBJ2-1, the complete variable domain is KAGVTQTPRYLIKTRGQQVTLSCSPISGHRSVSWYQQTPGQGLQFLFEYFSETQRNKGNFPGRFSGRQFSNSRSEMNVSTLELGDSALYLCASSLIGDNEQFFGPGTRLTVL.

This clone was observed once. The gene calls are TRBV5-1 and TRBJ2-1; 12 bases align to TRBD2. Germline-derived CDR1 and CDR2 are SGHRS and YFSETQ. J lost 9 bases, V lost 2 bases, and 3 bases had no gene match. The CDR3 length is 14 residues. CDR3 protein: CASSFSLAGGEQFF. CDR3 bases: TGCGCCAGCAGCTTCTCACTAGCGGGGGGTGAGCAGTTCTTC.

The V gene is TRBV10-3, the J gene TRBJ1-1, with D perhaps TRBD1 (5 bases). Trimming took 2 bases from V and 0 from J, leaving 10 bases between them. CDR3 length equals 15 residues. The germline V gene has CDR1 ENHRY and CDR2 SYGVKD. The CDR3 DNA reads TGTGCCATCAGTGAGCTGAAAGGGGTGAACACTGAAGCTTTCTTT. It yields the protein CAISELKGVNTEAFF.

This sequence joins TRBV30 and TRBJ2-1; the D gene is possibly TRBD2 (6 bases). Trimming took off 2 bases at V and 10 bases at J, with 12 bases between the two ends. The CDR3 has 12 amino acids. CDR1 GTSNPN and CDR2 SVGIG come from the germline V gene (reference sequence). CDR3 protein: CAWSPPAGEQFF. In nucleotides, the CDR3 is TGTGCCTGGAGTCCCCCCGCGGGGGAGCAGTTCTTC.

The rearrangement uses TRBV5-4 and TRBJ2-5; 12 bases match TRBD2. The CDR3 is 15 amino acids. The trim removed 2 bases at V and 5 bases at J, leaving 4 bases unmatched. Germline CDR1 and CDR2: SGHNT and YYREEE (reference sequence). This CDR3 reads CASSLPGTSGETQYF. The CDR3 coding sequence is TGTGCCAGCAGCTTACCGGGGACTAGCGGGGAGACCCAGTACTTC.

The CDR3 spells CASSLGRAGTNYGYTF. Written as DNA, the CDR3 is TGTGCCAGCAGCTTAGGTAGGGCAGGTACTAACTATGGCTACACCTTC. The chain joins TRBV13 to TRBJ1-2; no definite D call. The V gene lost 0 bases and the J gene lost 0 bases, with 11 bases spanning the gap. The germline V gene encodes CDR1 PRHDT and CDR2 FYEKMQ (reference sequence). The CDR3 loop spans 16 amino acids. Combining the CDR3 with reference TRBV13 and TRBJ1-2 gives the whole variable domain AAGVIQSPRHLIKEKRETATLKCYPIPRHDTVYWYQQGPGQDPQFLISFYEKMQSDKGSIPDRFSAQQFSDYHSELNMSSLELGDSALYFCASSLGRAGTNYGYTFGSGTRLTVV.

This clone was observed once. The CDR3 bases are TGCGCCAGCAGCTTGTTGCAGGGGGCGATCGACGAGCAGTACTTC. Residues: CASSLLQGAIDEQYF. V and J are TRBV5-1 and TRBJ2-7; 8 nucleotides line up with TRBD1. This CDR3 has 15 residues. The J segment lost 5 bases and the V segment lost 1 base, leaving 8 bases of the junction unmatched. The germline CDR1 and CDR2 sequences are SGHRS and YFSETQ. Full variable domain (missing parts from reference TRBV5-1 and TRBJ2-7): KAGVTQTPRYLIKTRGQQVTLSCSPISGHRSVSWYQQTPGQGLQFLFEYFSETQRNKGNFPGRFSGRQFSNSRSEMNVSTLELGDSALYLCASSLLQGAIDEQYFGPGTRLTVT.

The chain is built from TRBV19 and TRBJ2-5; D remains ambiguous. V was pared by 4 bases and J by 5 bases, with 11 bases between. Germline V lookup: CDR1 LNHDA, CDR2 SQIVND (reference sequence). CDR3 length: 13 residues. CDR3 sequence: CASSKGLGETQYF. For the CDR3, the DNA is TGTGCCAGTAGTAAAGGCCTCGGGGAGACCCAGTACTTC.

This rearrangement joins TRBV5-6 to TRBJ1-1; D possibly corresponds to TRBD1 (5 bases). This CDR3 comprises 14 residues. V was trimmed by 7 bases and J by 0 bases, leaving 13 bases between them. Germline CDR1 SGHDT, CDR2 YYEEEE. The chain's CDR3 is CASLGLLMNTEAFF. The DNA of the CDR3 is TGTGCCAGCTTGGGACTGCTGATGAACACTGAAGCTTTCTTT.

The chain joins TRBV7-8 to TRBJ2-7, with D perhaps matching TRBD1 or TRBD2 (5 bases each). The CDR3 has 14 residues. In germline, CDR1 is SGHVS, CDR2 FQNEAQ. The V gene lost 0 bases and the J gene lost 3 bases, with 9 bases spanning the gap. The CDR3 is CASSLAGTHYEQYF. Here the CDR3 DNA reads TGTGCCAGCAGCTTAGCGGGGACCCACTACGAGCAGTACTTC.

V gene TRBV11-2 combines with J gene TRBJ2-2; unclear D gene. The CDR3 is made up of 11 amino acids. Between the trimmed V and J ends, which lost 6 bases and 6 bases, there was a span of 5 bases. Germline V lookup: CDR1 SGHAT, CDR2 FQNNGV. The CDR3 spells CASSLAGELFF. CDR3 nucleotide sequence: TGTGCCAGCAGTTTGGCCGGGGAGCTGTTTTTT.

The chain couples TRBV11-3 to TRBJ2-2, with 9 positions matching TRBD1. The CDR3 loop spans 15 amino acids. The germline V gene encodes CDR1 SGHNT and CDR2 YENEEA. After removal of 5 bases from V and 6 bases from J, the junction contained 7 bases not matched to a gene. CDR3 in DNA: TGTGCCAGCAGCCCGGGACAGGGTGAATCCGGGGAGCTGTTTTTT. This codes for CASSPGQGESGELFF.

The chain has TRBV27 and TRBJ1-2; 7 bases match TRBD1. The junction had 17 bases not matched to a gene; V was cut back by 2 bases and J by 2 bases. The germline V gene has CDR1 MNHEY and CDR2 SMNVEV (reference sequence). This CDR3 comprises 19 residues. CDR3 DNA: TGTGCCAGCAGTTTAGCGCGCGCTCTAGGCGACAGGGTGAACTATGGCTACACCTTC. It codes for CASSLARALGDRVNYGYTF.

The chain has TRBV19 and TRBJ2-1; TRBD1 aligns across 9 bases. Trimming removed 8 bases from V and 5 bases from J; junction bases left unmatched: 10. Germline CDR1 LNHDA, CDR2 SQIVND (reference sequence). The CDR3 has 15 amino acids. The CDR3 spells CASSIRDRDNNEQFF. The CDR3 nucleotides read TGTGCCAGTTCGATCCGGGACAGGGACAACAATGAGCAGTTCTTC.